The T cell receptor beta chain described here comes from a study of cytomegalovirus exposure and HLA in healthy donors (dated by TCRdb to about 2017). Looking at the study overall: An earlier analysis of 550 to 700 of the donors reported 276 Gb of sequence data and 100 million to 130 million unique TCR beta sequences from some 180 million T cells. About 280 gigabases of sequencing data and around 80 million unique TCR sequences made up an early release that covered around 640 HLA-typed donors. Of the roughly 400 genotyped donors, about 80% fell in the genetic ancestry cluster associated with self-reported Caucasian donors. The aim of the study was to test whether cataloging public T cell receptors could identify signatures of past pathogen exposure. The study profiled the T cell repertoires of around 700 subjects by immunosequencing and related them to cytomegalovirus serostatus. Besides the first cohort of approximately 710 subjects, a separate validation cohort made up of roughly 130 different subjects was used. To predict cytomegalovirus infection status, the study combined high-throughput TCR immunosequencing, statistical association of individual TCRs with disease status, and machine learning. A later analysis re-analyzed previously published TCR beta repertoires from several hundred donors and added high-resolution HLA genotyping to study TCR occurrence patterns. In the later analysis, no new phenotypic data were used to find candidate immune exposures; instead, reliance was placed on TCR beta sequences and their occurrence across donors. An earlier analysis of around 640 of the donors used high-throughput TCR beta sequencing to judge whether each TCR beta V gene segment behaved as functional or pseudogenic. Donor age, sex, ethnicity and CMV serostatus were collected together with the repertoire data. A later genetic analysis used genome-wide SNP genotypes for about 65% of the 666 donors, treating that subset as a discovery cohort. All discovery cohort repertoires had been generated on a single sequencing platform. Class I and class II HLA loci were covered by the typing at four-digit resolution. Typing coverage differed by locus: A, B, C, DRB1 and DQB1 were typed in about 629-640 donors, DQA1 in 522, DPA1 in some 600, and DPB1 in about 450. Four or five DR-DQ haplotypes were treated as single units for association and clustering because of strong linkage in the cohort. On average, roughly 200,000 unique TCR beta nucleotide sequences were sequenced per donor among fewer than 500 genotyped donors of the cohort, with approximately 18% of those sequences being non-productive.

The cohort comprised 550 to 700 healthy bone marrow donors. At the time of sampling, every cohort member was nominally healthy, though immune exposures that went unrecorded were likely present. The donor tested CMV seronegative and was one of the 352 seronegative cohort members. Every donor gave a peripheral blood sample, and the peripheral blood mononuclear cells from that sample were used for TCR beta sequencing. The Qiagen DNeasy Blood Extraction Kit was used to extract genomic DNA from the blood cell samples. Library creation used the immunoSEQ multiplex PCR assay. The multiplex PCR relied on a mix of 60 forward primers for TCR Vbeta segments and 13 reverse primers for TCR Jbeta segments. A multiplex PCR assay on genomic DNA amplified the CDR3 region of rearranged TCR beta genes. The Illumina HiSeq System was used to sequence the amplified TCR beta libraries as 87-base-pair reads. The paper's data handling went like this. A later analysis counted approximately 74 million unique TCR beta chains across the 550 to 800 repertoires, and about 10 million of these chains were shared by at least two donors. A nearest-neighbor algorithm error-corrected the raw reads and collapsed the reads into unique sequences, merging closely related sequences to remove PCR and sequencing errors. CDR3 sequences were aligned to IMGT reference sequences to assign V, D and J gene segments. Each retained sequence needed at least a six-nucleotide match to both a V gene segment and a J gene segment. A rearrangement was called productive if the CDR3 had no stop codons and remained in frame with V and J, and every other rearrangement was called non-productive. CDR3 was defined by IMGT convention, running from the second conserved V-encoded cysteine to the conserved J-encoded phenylalanine. In an earlier analysis of more than 550 of the donors, sequences lacking an unambiguous match to a single V gene segment were excluded. In an earlier analysis of approximately 590 of the donors, V segments were called functional above 56.7% productive rearrangements and were called segregating when the between-donor standard deviation exceeded 5%. A statistical classification framework was built for diagnosing cytomegalovirus status from the catalog of TCR beta chain sequences. A later analysis assigned V and J genes by comparing TCR nucleotide sequences with IMGT/GENE-DB human TR gene sequences. Using the TCRdist pipeline, a later analysis assigned CDR3 sequences along with most-parsimonious VDJ recombination scenarios. In a later analysis, every TCR beta chain was defined by the combination of its CDR3 amino acid sequence and its V-gene family, and reads without a unique V-gene family were dropped. To address suspected cross-contamination and a sequencing artifact, a later analysis removed a few hundred highly shared, low-generation-probability nucleotide sequences. A later analysis calculated a clonal expansion index for each public chain from normalized within-repertoire ranks of inferred template counts. Generation probabilities in a later analysis came from a VDJ recombination model fitted to out-of-frame rearrangements, and those results were checked against IGoR. Hypergeometric tests were used in a later analysis to score TCR-TCR, TCR-HLA and TCR-CMV co-occurrence, with a repertoire-size bias correction applied to the TCR pairs. A later analysis estimated false discovery rates by permuting HLA or CMV assignments 20 times. In a later analysis, co-occurring TCRs were grouped with DBSCAN, and TCRdist sequence similarity was added when clustering was performed within HLA-allele-positive subsets. Co-occurrence clustering excluded repertoires with fewer than 30,000 or more than 120,000 public chains, plus five with anomalous nucleotide sharing. The source is immuneACCESS, and TCRdb retained only in-frame sequences with V and J called. Part of the clones is not carried over; for the studies checked, unresolved V genes explain less than half of this, and the remainder is unexplained. The DNA gave D and trimming, while V, J and clone size come from that table. This sample has 150,000 to 200,000 clones in its table, and around 80% of those were observed once. The leading ten clones occupy 0.69% of the sample.

What the authors observed across the whole study: According to a later analysis, TCR association rates differed among HLA loci, with DRB1 alleles showing the most associated TCRs and HLA-C alleles showing the fewest. In both the original and validation cohorts, the classifier was reported to diagnose cytomegalovirus status with high specificity and sensitivity. Specific HLA alleles were associated with over 15,000 TCR beta sequences at a false discovery rate of 0.05 in a later analysis. In a later genetic analysis, fewer N-insertions in productive TCRs were reported among donors in an Asian-associated ancestry cluster than the roughly 670-donor mean. Only TCR beta chains were sequenced in this cohort, and the absence of alpha or paired-chain data limited detectable features. Most TCR sequences were seen in very few donors, while some public TCRs were found in many individuals. The presence/absence analyses assumed that sequencing depth was roughly uniform across donors, and that assumption may not be true. A further reported finding was that TCR beta sequences accurately predicted the HLA-A and HLA-B alleles for most subjects in the first cohort. V-gene and J-gene trimming of TCR beta chains was associated with a missense DCLRE1C variant in a later genetic analysis, and the association was replicated in an independent cohort. Some IMGT-functional V segments, including TRBV6-2 and TRBV6-3, could not be told apart with the 87-base-pair reads, so those segments were excluded. The sequencing pipeline was judged likely to have produced a cluster of highly shared sequence variants as a technical artifact. In a later analysis, HLA-associated TCR beta chains showed more clonal expansion and lower generation probabilities than non-associated chains that were equally common. A later analysis reported that several top co-occurrence clusters appeared linked to parvovirus B19, influenza, CMV and Epstein-Barr virus. Because HLA typing was missing for some donors at each locus, association tests included only the typed subset. In an earlier analysis of 587 of the donors, most TCR beta V segments appeared in productive rearrangements about 90% or about 30% of the time, broadly matching IMGT annotations. In vitro tests confirmed that a few of the cytomegalovirus-associated TCR beta chains recognize cytomegalovirus antigens. When HLA alleles, especially DR and DQ, strongly co-occurred, TCR associations were difficult to assign to individual alleles. Over 15 rarely observed V segments, including chromosome 9 orphons, were excluded from the earlier analysis of 550 to 700 of the donors because counts were too low. Correlated functional status among segregating V segments might reflect linkage disequilibrium, but an unknown experimental factor could not be ruled out. The authors suggested that the approach could potentially be generalized to other disease states and immunological phenotypes. A total of 164 TCR beta chains were listed by the study as associated with cytomegalovirus. Most CMV-associated TCR beta chains appeared to be HLA-restricted in a later analysis, and the HLA associations seemed to be driven largely by CMV exposure. The only immune exposure information available for the cohort was CMV serostatus.

The CDR3 covers 15 residues, taking in both the cysteine and the phenylalanine. Solely the CDR3 DNA is kept, with 45 bases framed from the first base. The V end loses 6 bases and the J end loses 9 bases, and a stretch of 20 bases separates them. CDR1 and CDR2 are drawn from the germline V gene: SNHLY, FYNNEI. This clone turned up a few times. The antigen it recognizes is unknown. No qualities accompany the bases; no much larger clone lies one base away. Sequenced input: PBMCs. The rearrangement combines TRBV2 with TRBJ1-4; the D region possibly corresponds to TRBD1 (5 bases align). The TCR was taken from a woman between 35 and 50 years old in good health and CMV-seronegative. CDR3 reads: CASRDRDWDLKKLFF. The DNA sequence reads TGTGCCAGCAGGGACCGGGACTGGGATTTGAAAAAACTGTTTTTT.